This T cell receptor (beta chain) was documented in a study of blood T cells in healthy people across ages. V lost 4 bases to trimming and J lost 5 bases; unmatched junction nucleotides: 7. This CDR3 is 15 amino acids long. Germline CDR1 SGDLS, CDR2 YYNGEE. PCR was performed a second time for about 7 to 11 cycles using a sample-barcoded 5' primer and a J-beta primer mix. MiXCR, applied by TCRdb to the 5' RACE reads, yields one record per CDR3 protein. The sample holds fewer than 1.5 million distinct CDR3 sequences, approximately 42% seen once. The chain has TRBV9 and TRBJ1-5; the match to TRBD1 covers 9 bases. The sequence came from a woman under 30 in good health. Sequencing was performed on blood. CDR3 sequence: CASSPRQGGDQPQHF. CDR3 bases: TGTGCCAGCAGCCCCCGACAGGGGGGTGATCAGCCCCAGCATTTT.